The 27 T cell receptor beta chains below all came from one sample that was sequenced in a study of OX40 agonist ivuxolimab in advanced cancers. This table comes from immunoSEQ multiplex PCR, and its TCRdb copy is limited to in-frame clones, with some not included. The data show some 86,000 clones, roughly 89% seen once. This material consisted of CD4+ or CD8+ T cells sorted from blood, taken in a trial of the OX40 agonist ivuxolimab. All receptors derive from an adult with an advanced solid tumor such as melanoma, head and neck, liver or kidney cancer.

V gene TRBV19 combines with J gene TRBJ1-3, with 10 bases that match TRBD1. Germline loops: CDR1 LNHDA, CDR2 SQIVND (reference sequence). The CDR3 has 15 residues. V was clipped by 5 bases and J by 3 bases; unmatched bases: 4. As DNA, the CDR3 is TGTGCCAGTAGTTCCGACAGGGGGCTTGGAAACACCATATATTTT. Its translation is CASSSDRGLGNTIYF.

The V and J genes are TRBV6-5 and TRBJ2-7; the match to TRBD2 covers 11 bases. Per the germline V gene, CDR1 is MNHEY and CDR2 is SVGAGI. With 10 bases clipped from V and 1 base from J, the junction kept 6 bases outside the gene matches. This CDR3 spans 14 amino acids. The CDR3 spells CATATSGSSYEQYF. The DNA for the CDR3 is TGTGCCACCGCCACTAGCGGGAGTTCCTACGAGCAGTACTTC.

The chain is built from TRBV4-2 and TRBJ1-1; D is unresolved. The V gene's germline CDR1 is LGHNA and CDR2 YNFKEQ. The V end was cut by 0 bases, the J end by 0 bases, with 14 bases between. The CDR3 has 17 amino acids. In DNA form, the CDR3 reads TGTGCCAGCAGCCAAGACGGGAGGCAGACATTGAACACTGAAGCTTTCTTT. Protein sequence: CASSQDGRQTLNTEAFF.

CDR3: CASKRGNTGELFF. The CDR3 DNA reads as TGTGCCAGCAAAAGAGGAAACACCGGGGAGCTGTTTTTT. The chain couples TRBV7-3 to TRBJ2-2; D ambiguous. The CDR3 length is 13 residues. V was shortened by 7 bases and J by 2 bases, with 8 bases between the two germline ends. The germline CDR1 and CDR2 sequences are SGHTA and FQGTGA.

CDR3 in DNA: TGTGCCAGCAGTTACCGGGAGGGGAATTCACCCCTCCACTTT. Its translation is CASSYREGNSPLHF. The rearrangement links TRBV6-5 to TRBJ1-6; D perhaps matches TRBD1 (5 bases). The V end was cut by 2 bases, the J end by 7 bases, with 9 bases between. Germline CDR1 reads MNHEY; CDR2 reads SVGAGI. The CDR3 loop spans 14 amino acids.

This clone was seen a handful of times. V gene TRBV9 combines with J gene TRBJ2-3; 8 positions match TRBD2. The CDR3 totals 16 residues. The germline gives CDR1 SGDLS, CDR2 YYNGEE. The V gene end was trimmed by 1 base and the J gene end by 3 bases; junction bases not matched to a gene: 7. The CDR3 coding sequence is TGTGCCAGCAGCGTAATGGCGGGACTAGAGACAGATACGCAGTATTTT. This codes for CASSVMAGLETDTQYF.

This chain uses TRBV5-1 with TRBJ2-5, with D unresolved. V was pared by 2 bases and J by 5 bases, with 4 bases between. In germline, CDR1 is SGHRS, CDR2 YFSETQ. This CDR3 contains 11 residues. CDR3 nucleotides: TGCGCCAGCAGCTTTAGGGAGACCCAGTACTTC. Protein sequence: CASSFRETQYF.

CDR3 in amino acids: CASSPQAGGTKTQYF. The DNA of the CDR3 is TGTGCCAGCTCACCACAAGCGGGAGGAACCAAGACCCAGTACTTC. The chain has TRBV18 and TRBJ2-5, with TRBD2 matching 9 bases. After removal of 1 base from V and 6 bases from J, the junction contained 6 bases not matched to a gene. The CDR3 runs 15 residues. The germline gives CDR1 KGHSH, CDR2 LQKENI.

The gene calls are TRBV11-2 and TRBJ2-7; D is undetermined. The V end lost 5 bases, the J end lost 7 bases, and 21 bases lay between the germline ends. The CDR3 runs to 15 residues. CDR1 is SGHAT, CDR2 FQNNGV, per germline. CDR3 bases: TGTGCCAGCAGCCCGAGCAGAGGAATCCTTGGGGAGCAGTACTTC. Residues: CASSPSRGILGEQYF.

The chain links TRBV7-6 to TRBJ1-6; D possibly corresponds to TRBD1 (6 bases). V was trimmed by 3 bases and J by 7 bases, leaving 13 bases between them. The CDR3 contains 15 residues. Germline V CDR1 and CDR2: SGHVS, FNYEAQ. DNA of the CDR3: TGTGCCAGCAGCTTTGGCGGGGGCGAAAATTCACCCCTCCACTTT. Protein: CASSFGGGENSPLHF.

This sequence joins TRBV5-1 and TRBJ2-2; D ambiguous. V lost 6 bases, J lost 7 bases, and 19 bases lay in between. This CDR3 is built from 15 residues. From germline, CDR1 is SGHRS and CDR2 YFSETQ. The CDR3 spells CASTLDGTKSGELFF. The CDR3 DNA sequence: TGCGCCAGCACCCTTGACGGAACTAAGAGCGGGGAGCTGTTTTTT. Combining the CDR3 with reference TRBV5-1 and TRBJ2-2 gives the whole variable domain KAGVTQTPRYLIKTRGQQVTLSCSPISGHRSVSWYQQTPGQGLQFLFEYFSETQRNKGNFPGRFSGRQFSNSRSEMNVSTLELGDSALYLCASTLDGTKSGELFFGEGSRLTVL.

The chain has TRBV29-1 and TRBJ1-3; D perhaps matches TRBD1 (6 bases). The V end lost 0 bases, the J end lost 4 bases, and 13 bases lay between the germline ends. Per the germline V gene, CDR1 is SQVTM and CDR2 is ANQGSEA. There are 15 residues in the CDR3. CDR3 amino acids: CSVEDSRGTGNTIYF. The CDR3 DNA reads TGCAGCGTTGAAGACTCAAGGGGGACAGGAAACACCATATATTTT.

This CDR3 reads CASSPVGGTIYF. In DNA form, the CDR3 reads TGTGCCAGCAGCCCCGTGGGTGGGACCATATATTTT. The genes are TRBV7-8 and TRBJ1-3; D not resolved. Looked up from germline, CDR1 is SGHVS and CDR2 is FQNEAQ. There are 12 residues in the CDR3. V was cut by 5 bases and J by 10 bases, with 12 bases left in between.

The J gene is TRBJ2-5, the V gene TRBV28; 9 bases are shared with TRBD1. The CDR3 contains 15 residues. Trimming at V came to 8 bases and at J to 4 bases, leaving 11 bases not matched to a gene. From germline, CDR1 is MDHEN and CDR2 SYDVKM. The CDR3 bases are TGTGCCAGCGCGCAGGACAGGGGAAGGGGAGAGACCCAGTACTTC. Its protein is CASAQDRGRGETQYF.

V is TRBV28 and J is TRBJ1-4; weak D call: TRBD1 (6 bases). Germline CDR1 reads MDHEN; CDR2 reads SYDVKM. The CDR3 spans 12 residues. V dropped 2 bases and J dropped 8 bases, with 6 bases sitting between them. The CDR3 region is CASSLQGEKLFF. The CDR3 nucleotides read TGTGCCAGCAGTTTACAGGGGGAAAAACTGTTTTTT. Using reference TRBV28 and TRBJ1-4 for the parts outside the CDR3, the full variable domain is DVKVTQSSRYLVKRTGEKVFLECVQDMDHENMFWYRQDPGLGLRLIYFSYDVKMKEKGDIPEGYSVSREKKERFSLILESASTNQTSMYLCASSLQGEKLFFGSGTQLSVL.

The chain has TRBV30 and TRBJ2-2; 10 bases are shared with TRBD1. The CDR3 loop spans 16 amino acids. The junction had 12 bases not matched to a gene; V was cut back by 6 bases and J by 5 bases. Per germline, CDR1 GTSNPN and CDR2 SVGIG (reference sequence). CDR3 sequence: CACTDRGWPLTGELFF. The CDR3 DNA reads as TGTGCCTGTACGGACAGGGGGTGGCCCCTGACCGGGGAGCTGTTTTTT.

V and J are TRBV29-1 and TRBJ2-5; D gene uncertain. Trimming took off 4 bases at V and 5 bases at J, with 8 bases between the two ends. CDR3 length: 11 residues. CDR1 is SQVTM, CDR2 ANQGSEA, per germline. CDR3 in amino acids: CSVGRRETQYF. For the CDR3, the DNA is TGCAGCGTTGGGCGACGCGAGACCCAGTACTTC.

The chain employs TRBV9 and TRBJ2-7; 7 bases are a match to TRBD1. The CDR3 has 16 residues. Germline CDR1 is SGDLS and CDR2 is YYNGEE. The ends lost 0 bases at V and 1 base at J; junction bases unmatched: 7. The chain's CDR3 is CASSVVGDSPSYEQYF. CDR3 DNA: TGTGCCAGCAGCGTAGTGGGGGACAGCCCTTCCTACGAGCAGTACTTC. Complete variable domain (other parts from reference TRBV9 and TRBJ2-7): DSGVTQTPKHLITATGQRVTLRCSPRSGDLSVYWYQQSLDQGLQFLIQYYNGEERAKGNILERFSAQQFPDLHSELNLSSLELGDSALYFCASSVVGDSPSYEQYFGPGTRLTVT.

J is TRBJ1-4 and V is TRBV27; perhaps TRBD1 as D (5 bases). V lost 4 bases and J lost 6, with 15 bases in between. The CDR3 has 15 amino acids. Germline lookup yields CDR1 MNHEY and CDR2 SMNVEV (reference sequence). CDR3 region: CASSSQGRGDEKLFF. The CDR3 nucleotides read TGTGCCAGCAGTTCTCAGGGTAGGGGCGATGAAAAACTGTTTTTT.

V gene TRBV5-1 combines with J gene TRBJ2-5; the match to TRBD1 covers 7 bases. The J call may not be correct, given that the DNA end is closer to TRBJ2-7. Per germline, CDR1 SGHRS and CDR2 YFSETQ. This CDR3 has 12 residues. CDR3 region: CASGDSKGEQYF. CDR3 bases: TGCGCCAGTGGGGACAGTAAGGGCGAGCAGTACTTC.

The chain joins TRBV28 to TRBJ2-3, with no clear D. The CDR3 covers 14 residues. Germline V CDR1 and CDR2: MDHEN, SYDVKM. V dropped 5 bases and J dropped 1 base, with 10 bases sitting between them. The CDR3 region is CASSKELGTDTQYF. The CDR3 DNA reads TGTGCCAGCAGTAAGGAGCTCGGCACAGATACGCAGTATTTT.

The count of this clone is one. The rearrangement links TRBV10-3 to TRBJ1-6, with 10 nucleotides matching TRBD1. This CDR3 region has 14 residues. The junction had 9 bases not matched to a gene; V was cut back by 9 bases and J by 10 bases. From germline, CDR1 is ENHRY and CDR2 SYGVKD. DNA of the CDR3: TGTGCCATAAGGTCCCGGGACAGGGGATCACCCCTCCACTTT. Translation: CAIRSRDRGSPLHF.

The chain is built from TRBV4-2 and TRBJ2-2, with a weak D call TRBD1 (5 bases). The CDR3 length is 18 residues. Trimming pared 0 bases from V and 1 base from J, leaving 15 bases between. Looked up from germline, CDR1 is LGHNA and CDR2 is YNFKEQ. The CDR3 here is CASSQDQGAPGNTGELFF. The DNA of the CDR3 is TGTGCCAGCAGCCAAGATCAAGGGGCCCCTGGGAACACCGGGGAGCTGTTTTTT.

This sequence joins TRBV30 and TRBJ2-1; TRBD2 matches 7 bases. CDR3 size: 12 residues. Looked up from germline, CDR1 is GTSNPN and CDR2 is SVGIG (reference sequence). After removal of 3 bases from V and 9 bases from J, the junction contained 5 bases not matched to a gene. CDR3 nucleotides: TGTGCCTGGAGGCCACTAGCGTCTGAGCAGTTCTTC. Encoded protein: CAWRPLASEQFF.

CDR3 sequence reads: CASSRSREYEQYF. The CDR3 DNA follows: TGTGCCAGCAGCCGCTCGAGGGAGTACGAGCAGTACTTC. V usage is TRBV6-5 and J usage is TRBJ2-7, with D possibly matching TRBD2 (5 bases). The CDR3 has 13 amino acids. V shed 6 bases and J shed 4 bases, with 13 bases lying between them. Germline V gene lookup returns CDR1 MNHEY and CDR2 SVGAGI.

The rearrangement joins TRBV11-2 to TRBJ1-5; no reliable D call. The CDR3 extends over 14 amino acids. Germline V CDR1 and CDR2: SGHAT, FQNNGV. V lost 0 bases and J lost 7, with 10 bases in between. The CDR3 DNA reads TGTGCCAGCAGCTTAGATCTTACAGACCAGCCCCAGCATTTT. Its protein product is CASSLDLTDQPQHF.

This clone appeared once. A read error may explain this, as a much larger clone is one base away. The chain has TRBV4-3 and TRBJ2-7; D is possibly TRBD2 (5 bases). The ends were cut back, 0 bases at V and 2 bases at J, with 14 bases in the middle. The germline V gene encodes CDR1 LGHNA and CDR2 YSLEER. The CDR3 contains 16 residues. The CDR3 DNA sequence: TGCGCCAGCAGCCAAGACTCGGGAATCAAAGCCTACGAGCAGTACTTC. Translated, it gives CASSQDSGIKAYEQYF.